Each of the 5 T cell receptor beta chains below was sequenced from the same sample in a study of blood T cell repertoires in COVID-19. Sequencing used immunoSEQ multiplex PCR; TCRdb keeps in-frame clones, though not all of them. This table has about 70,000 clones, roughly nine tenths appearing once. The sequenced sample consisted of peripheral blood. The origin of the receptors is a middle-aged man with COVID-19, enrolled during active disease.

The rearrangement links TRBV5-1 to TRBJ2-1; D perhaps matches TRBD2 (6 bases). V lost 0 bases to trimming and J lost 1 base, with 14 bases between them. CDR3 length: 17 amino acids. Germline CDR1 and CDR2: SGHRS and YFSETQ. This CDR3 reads CASSLVSAGLSYNEQFF. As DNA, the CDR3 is TGCGCCAGCAGCTTGGTTTCAGCGGGTCTATCCTACAATGAGCAGTTCTTC.

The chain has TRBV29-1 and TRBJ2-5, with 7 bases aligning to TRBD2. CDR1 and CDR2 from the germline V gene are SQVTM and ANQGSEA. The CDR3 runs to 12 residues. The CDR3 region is CSAGGDQETQYF. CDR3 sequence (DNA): TGCAGTGCTGGGGGGGATCAAGAGACCCAGTACTTC.

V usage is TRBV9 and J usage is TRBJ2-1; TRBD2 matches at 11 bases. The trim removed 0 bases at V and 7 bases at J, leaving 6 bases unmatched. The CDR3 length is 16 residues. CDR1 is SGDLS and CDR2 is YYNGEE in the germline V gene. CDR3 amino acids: CASSVGPGLAVNEQFF. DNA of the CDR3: TGTGCCAGCAGCGTAGGCCCGGGACTAGCGGTTAATGAGCAGTTCTTC.

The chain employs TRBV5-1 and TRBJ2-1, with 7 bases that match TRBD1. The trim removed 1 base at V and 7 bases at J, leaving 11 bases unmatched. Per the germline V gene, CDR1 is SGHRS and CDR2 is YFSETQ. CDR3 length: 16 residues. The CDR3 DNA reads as TGCGCCAGCAGCTTGCCGGGACAGTCCATTCAGAATGAGCAGTTCTTC. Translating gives CASSLPGQSIQNEQFF.

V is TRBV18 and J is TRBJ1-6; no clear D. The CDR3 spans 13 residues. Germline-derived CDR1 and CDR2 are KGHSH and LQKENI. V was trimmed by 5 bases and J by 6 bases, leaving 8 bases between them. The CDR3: CASSESSNSPLHF. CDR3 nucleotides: TGTGCCAGCTCAGAGTCTTCTAATTCACCCCTCCACTTT. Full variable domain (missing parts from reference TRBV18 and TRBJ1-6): NAGVMQNPRHLVRRRGQEARLRCSPMKGHSHVYWYRQLPEEGLKFMVYLQKENIIDESGMPKERFSAEFPKEGPSILRIQQVVRGDSAAYFCASSESSNSPLHFGNGTRLTVT.